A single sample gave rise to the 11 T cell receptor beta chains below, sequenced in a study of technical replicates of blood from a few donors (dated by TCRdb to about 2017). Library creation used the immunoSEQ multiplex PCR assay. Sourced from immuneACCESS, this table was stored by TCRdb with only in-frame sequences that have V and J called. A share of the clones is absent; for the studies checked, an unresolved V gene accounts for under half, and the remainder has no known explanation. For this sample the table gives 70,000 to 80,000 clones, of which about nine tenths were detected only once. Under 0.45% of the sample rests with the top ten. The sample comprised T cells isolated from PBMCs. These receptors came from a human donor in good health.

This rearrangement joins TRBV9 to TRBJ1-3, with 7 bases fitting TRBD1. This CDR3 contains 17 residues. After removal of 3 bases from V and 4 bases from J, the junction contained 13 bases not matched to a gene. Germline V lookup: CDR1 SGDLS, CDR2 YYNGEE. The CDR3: CASSASVQGLGGNTIYF. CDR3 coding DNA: TGTGCCAGCAGCGCGTCGGTACAGGGGCTAGGGGGAAACACCATATATTTT.

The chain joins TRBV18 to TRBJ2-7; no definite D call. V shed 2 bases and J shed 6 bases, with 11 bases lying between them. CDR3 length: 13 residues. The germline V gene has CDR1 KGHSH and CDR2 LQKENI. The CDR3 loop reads CASSPVAAGEQYF. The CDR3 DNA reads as TGTGCCAGCTCACCAGTGGCTGCAGGCGAGCAGTACTTC. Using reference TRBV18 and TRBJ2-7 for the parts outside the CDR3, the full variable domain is NAGVMQNPRHLVRRRGQEARLRCSPMKGHSHVYWYRQLPEEGLKFMVYLQKENIIDESGMPKERFSAEFPKEGPSILRIQQVVRGDSAAYFCASSPVAAGEQYFGPGTRLTVT.

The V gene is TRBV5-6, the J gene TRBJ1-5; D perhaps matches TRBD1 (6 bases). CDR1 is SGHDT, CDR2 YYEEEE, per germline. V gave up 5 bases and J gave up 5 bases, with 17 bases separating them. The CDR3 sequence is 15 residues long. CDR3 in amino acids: CASRNRWGPDQPQHF. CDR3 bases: TGTGCCAGCAGGAATCGGTGGGGGCCCGATCAGCCCCAGCATTTT.

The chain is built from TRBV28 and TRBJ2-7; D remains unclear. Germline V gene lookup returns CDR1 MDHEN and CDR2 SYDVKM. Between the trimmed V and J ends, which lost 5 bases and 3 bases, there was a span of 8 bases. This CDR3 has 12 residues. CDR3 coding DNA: TGTGCCAGCAGTACCTCAGGCTACGAGCAGTACTTC. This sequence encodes CASSTSGYEQYF. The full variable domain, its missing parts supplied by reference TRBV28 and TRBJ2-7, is DVKVTQSSRYLVKRTGEKVFLECVQDMDHENMFWYRQDPGLGLRLIYFSYDVKMKEKGDIPEGYSVSREKKERFSLILESASTNQTSMYLCASSTSGYEQYFGPGTRLTVT.

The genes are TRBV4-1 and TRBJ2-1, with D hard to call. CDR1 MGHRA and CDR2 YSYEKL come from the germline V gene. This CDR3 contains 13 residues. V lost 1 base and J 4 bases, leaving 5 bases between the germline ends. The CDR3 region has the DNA TGCGCCAGCAGCCAAGTCCCTTACAATGAGCAGTTCTTC. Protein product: CASSQVPYNEQFF.

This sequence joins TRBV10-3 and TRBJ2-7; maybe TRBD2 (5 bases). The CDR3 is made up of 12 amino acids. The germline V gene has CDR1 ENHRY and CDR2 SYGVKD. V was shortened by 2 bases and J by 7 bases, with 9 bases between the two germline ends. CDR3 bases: TGTGCCATCAGTGAGCCCCGGGAAGAGCAGTACTTC. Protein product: CAISEPREEQYF.

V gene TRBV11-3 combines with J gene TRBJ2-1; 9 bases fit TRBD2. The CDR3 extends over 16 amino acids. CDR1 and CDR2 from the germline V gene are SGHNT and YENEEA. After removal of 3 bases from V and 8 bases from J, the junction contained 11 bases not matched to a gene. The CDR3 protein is CASSFQAGGYGDEQFF. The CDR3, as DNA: TGTGCCAGCAGCTTCCAAGCGGGAGGTTATGGAGATGAGCAGTTCTTC. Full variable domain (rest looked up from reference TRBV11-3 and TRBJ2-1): EAGVVQSPRYKIIEKKQPVAFWCNPISGHNTLYWYLQNLGQGPELLIRYENEEAVDDSQLPKDRFSAERLKGVDSTLKIQPAELGDSAVYLCASSFQAGGYGDEQFFGPGTRLTVL.

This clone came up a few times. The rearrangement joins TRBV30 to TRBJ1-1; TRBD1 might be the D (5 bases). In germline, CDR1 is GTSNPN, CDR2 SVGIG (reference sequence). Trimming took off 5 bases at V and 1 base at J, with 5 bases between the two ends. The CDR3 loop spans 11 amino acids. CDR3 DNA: TGTGCCTGGGGACAGAACACTGAAGCTTTCTTT. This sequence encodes CAWGQNTEAFF.

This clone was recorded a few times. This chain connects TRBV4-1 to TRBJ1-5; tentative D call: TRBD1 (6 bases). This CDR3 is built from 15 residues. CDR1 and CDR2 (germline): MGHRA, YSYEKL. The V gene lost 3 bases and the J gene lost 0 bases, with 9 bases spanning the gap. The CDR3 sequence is CASSQDSDSNQPQHF. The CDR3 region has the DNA TGCGCCAGCAGCCAGGACAGTGATAGCAATCAGCCCCAGCATTTT.

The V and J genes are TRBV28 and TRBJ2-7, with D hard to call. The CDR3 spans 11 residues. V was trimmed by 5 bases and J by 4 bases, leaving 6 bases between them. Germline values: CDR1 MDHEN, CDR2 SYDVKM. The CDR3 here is CASSLLYEQYF. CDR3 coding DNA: TGTGCCAGCAGTCTTTTATACGAGCAGTACTTC.

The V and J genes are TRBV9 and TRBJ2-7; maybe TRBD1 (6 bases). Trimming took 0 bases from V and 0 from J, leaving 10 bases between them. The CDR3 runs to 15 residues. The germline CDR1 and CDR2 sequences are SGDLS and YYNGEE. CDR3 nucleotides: TGTGCCAGCAGCGTAGGACAGGACAGCTCCTACGAGCAGTACTTC. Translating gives CASSVGQDSSYEQYF.